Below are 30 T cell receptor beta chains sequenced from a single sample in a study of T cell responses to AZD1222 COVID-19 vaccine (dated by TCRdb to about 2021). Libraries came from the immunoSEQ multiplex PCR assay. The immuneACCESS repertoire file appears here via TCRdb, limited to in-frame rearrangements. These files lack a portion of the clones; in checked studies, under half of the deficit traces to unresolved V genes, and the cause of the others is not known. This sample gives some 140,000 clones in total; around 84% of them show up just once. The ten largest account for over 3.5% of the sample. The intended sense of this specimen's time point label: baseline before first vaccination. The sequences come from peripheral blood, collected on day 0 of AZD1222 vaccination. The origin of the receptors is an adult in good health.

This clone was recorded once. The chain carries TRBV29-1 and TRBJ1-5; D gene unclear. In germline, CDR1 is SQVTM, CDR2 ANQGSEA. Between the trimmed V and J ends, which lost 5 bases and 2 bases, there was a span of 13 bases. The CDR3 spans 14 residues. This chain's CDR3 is CSVKKGFGNQPQHF. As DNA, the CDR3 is TGCAGCGTTAAGAAGGGCTTTGGCAATCAGCCCCAGCATTTT.

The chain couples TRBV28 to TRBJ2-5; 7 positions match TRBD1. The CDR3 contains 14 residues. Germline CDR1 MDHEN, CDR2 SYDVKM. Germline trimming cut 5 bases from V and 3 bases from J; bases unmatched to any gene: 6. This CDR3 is CASSLPGTEETQYF. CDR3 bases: TGTGCCAGCAGTCTCCCCGGGACAGAAGAGACCCAGTACTTC.

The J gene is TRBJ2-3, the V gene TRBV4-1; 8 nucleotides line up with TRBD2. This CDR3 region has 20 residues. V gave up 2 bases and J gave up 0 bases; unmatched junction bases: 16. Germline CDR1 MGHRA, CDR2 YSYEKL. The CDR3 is CASSQRHYRGGLDSTDTQYF. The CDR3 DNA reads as TGCGCCAGCAGCCAAAGGCATTATCGGGGGGGCCTTGATAGCACAGATACGCAGTATTTT.

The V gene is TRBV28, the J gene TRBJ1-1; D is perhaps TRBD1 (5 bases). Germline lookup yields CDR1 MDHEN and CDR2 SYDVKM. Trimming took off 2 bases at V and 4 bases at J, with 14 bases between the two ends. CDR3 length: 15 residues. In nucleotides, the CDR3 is TGTGCCAGCAGTTTAAAGGGCTGGGGGGGCACTGAAGCTTTCTTT. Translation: CASSLKGWGGTEAFF.

CDR3: CASSAGVYNSPLHF. The CDR3 DNA reads TGTGCCAGCAGCGCGGGGGTTTATAATTCACCCCTCCACTTT. The chain is built from TRBV7-3 and TRBJ1-6, with D possibly being TRBD1 (5 bases). CDR1 SGHTA and CDR2 FQGTGA come from the germline V gene. The V end was cut by 5 bases, the J end by 4 bases, with 9 bases between. There are 14 residues in the CDR3.

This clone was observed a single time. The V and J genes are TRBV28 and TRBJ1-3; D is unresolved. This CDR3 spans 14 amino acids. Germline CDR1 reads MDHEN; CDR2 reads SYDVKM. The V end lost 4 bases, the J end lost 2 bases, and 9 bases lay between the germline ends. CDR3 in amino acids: CASSSPPPGNTIYF. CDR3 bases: TGTGCCAGCAGTTCCCCACCTCCTGGAAACACCATATATTTT.

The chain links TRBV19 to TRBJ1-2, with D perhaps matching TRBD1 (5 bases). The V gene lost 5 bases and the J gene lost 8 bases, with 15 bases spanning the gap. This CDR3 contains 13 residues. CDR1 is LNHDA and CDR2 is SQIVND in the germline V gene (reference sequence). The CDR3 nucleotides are TGTGCCAGTAGTCTACGGGGACCTAGCGGCTACACCTTC. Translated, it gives CASSLRGPSGYTF.

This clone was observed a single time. DNA for the CDR3: TGTGCCAGTAGCCTCTTAGGGATCAATCAGCCCCAGCATTTT. Translation: CASSLLGINQPQHF. The chain is built from TRBV19 and TRBJ1-5; D remains ambiguous. Germline V gene sequence: CDR1 LNHDA, CDR2 SQIVND (reference sequence). V lost 6 bases, J lost 3 bases, and 12 bases lay in between. The CDR3 is 14 residues long.

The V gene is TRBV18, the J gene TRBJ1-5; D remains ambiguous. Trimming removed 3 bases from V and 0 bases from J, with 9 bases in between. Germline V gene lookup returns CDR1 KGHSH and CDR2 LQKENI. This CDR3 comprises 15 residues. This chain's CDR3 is CASSPWTVSNQPQHF. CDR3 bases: TGTGCCAGCTCACCCTGGACTGTTAGCAATCAGCCCCAGCATTTT.

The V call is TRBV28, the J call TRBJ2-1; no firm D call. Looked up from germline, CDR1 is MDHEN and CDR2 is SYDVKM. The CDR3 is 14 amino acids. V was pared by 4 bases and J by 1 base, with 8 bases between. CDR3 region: CASSSAGSYNEQFF. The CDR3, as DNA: TGTGCCAGCAGTTCCGCCGGGTCCTACAATGAGCAGTTCTTC.

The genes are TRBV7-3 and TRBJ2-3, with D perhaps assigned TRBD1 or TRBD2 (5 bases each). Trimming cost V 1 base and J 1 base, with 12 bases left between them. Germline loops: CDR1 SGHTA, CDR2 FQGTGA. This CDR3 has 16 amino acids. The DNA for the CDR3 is TGTGCCAGCAGCTTAAACCTTAGAGGGGGCACAGATACGCAGTATTTT. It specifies CASSLNLRGGTDTQYF.

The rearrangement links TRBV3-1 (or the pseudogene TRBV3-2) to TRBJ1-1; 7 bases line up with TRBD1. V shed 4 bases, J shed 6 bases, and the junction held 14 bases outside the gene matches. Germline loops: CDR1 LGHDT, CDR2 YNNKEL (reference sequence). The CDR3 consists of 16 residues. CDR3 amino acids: CASSPRGQGDGAEAFF. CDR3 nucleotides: TGTGCCAGCAGCCCGAGGGGGCAGGGGGACGGCGCTGAAGCTTTCTTT.

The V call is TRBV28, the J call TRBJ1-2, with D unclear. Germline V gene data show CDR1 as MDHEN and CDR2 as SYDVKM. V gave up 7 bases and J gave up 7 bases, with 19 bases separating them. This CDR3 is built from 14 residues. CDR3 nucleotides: TGTGCCAGCATGGAGCCGGCAGGACTAAGTGGCTACACCTTC. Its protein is CASMEPAGLSGYTF.

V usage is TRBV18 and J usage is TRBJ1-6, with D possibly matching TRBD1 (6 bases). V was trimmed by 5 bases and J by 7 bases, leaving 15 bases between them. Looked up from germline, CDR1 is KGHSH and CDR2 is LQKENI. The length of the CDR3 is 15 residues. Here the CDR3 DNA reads TGTGCCAGCTCAGTAAATGAGGGGGGCAATTCACCCCTCCACTTT. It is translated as CASSVNEGGNSPLHF.

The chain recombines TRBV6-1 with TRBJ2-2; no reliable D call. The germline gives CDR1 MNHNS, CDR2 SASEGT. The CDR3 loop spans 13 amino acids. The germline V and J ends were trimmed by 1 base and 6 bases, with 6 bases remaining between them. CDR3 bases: TGTGCCAGCAGTGAAGGAGAGGCCGGGGAGCTGTTTTTT. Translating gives CASSEGEAGELFF.

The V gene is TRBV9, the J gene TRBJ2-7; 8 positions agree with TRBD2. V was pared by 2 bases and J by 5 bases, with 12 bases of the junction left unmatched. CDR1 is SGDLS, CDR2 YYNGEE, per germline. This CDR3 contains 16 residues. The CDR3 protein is CASSVSLAGNGNEQYF. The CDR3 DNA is TGTGCCAGCAGCGTGTCCCTAGCGGGCAATGGGAACGAGCAGTACTTC. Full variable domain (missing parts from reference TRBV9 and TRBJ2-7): DSGVTQTPKHLITATGQRVTLRCSPRSGDLSVYWYQQSLDQGLQFLIQYYNGEERAKGNILERFSAQQFPDLHSELNLSSLELGDSALYFCASSVSLAGNGNEQYFGPGTRLTVT.

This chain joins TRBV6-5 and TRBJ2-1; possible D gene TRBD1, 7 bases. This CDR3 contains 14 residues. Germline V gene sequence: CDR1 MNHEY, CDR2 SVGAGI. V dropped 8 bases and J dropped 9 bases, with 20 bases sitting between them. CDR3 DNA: TGTGCCAGCGGCGGGACTTGGCAGGGGGGTGAGCAGTTCTTC. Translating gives CASGGTWQGGEQFF.

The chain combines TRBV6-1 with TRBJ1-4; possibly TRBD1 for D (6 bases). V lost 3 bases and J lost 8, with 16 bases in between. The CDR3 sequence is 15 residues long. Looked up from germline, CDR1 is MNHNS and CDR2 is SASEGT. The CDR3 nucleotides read TGTGCCAGCAGTGATAAGGGGGGGTTGAAGGAAAAACTGTTTTTT. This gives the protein CASSDKGGLKEKLFF.

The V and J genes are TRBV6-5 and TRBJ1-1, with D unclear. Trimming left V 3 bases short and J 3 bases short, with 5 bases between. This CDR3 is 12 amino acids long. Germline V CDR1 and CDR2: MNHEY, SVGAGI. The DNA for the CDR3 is TGTGCCAGCAGTTATGGAGACACTGAAGCTTTCTTT. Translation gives CASSYGDTEAFF.

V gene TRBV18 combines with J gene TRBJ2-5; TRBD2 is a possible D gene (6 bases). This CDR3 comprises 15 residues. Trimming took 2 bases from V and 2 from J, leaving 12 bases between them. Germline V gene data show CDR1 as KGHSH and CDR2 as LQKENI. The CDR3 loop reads CASSPGRGGQETQYF. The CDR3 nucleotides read TGTGCCAGCTCACCAGGCCGGGGAGGACAAGAGACCCAGTACTTC.

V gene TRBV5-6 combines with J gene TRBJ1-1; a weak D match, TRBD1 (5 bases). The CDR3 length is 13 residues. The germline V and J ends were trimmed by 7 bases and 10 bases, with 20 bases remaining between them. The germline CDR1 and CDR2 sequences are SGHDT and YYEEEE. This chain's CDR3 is CASEFWGGTGAFF. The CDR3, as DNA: TGTGCCAGCGAATTTTGGGGGGGTACCGGAGCTTTCTTT.

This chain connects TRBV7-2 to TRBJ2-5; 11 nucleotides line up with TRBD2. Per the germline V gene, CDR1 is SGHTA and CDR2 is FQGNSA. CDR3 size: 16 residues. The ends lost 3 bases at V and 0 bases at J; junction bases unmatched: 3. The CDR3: CASSLRLAGHQETQYF. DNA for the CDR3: TGTGCCAGCAGCTTGAGACTAGCGGGGCACCAAGAGACCCAGTACTTC.

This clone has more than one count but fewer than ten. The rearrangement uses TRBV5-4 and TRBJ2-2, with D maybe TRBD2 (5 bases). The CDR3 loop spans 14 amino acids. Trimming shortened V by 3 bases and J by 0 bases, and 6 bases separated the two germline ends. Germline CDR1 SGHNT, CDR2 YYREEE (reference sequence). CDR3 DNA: TGTGCCAGCAGCTCCGGGGCGAACACCGGGGAGCTGTTTTTT. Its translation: CASSSGANTGELFF.

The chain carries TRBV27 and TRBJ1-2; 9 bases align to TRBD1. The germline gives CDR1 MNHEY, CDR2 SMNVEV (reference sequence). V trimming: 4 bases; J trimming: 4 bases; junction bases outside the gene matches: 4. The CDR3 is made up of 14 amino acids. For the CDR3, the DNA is TGTGCCAGCAGTTATTTGGGACAGGGCTATGGCTACACCTTC. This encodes CASSYLGQGYGYTF.

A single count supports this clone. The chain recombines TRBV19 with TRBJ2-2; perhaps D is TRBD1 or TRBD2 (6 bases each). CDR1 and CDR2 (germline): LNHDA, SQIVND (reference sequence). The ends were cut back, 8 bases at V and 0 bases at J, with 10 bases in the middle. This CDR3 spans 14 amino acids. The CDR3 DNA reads TGTGCCAGTGTGGGGGGCCCGAACACCGGGGAGCTGTTTTTT. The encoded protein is CASVGGPNTGELFF.

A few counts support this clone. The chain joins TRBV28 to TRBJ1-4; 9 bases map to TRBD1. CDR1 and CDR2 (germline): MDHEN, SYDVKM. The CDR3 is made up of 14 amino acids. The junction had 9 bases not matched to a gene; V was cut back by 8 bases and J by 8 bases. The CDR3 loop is CASLTGGGGEKLFF. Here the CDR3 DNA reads TGTGCCAGCCTCACAGGGGGCGGTGGGGAAAAACTGTTTTTT. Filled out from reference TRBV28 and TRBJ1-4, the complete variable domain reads DVKVTQSSRYLVKRTGEKVFLECVQDMDHENMFWYRQDPGLGLRLIYFSYDVKMKEKGDIPEGYSVSREKKERFSLILESASTNQTSMYLCASLTGGGGEKLFFGSGTQLSVL.

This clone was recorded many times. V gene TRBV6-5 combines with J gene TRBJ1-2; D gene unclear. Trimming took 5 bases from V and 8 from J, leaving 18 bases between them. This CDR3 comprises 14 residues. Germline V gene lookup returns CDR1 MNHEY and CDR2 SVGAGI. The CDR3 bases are TGTGCCAGCAGTAACCCTCGGACGGTACGAGGCTACACCTTC. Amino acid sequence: CASSNPRTVRGYTF.

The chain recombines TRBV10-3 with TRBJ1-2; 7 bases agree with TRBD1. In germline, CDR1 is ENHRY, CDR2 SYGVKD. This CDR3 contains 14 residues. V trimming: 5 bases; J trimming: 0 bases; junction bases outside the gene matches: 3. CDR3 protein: CAISTQGANYGYTF. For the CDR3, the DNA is TGTGCCATCAGTACCCAGGGGGCTAACTATGGCTACACCTTC.

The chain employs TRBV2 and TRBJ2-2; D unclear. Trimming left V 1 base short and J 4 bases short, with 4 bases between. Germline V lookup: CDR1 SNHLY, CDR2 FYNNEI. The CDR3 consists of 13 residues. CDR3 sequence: CASSEGATGELFF. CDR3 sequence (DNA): TGTGCCAGCAGTGAAGGGGCCACCGGGGAGCTGTTTTTT.

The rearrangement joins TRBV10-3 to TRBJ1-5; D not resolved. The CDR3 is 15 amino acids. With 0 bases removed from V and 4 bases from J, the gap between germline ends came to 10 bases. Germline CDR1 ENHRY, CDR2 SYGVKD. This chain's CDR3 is CAISESQTGNQPQHF. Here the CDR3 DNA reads TGTGCCATCAGTGAGTCTCAGACGGGGAATCAGCCCCAGCATTTT.